This T cell receptor beta chain was recorded in a study of blood T cell repertoires in COVID-19. The CDR3 runs 14 residues. The germline V gene has CDR1 SNHLY and CDR2 FYNNEI. V trimming: 4 bases; J trimming: 1 base; junction bases outside the gene matches: 3. The authors' processing: Reference gene primers were amplified, and this amplification served to estimate nucleated cell counts. The method was immunoSEQ multiplex PCR; TCRdb's version includes in-frame clones alone and lacks a portion of them. Clone size and the V and J calls come from that table; the DNA yielded D and trimming. This table holds some 300,000 clones, around nine tenths found once.

The sequence came from a woman aged 55-70 years in a cohort exposed to, infected with or recovered from COVID-19 (not recorded which). Sequencing input: PBMCs or T cells enriched from blood (not recorded which). This chain uses TRBV2 with TRBJ1-1, with TRBD1 matching 7 bases. DNA of the CDR3: TGTGCCAGCAGTGGGGACAGACAGAACACTGAAGCTTTCTTT. Translating it yields CASSGDRQNTEAFF.